This is a list of T cell receptor beta chains from one sample in a study of shared clonotypes between healthy human individuals. Assay used: immunoSEQ multiplex PCR; TCRdb lists only in-frame clones, some missing. Here the sample spans around 2.5 million clones, roughly 93% being singletons. Sample: naive CD4+ T cells from PBMCs. The source of these receptors is a man younger than 35 in good health. Some clones in this sample may be carry-over from other donors' samples. Both conserved end residues are part of each CDR3. A D gene is named only where the DNA matches it firmly. Not all rows give a size; the values are once, few, many and, for expanded clones, a class.

15	TRBV4-1	TRBJ2-7	NA	NA	TGCGCCAGCAGCCCCATAGTGACACCGGGCTACGAGCAGTACTTC	CASSPIVTPGYEQYF
14	TRBV27	TRBJ1-5	NA	NA	TGTGCCAGCAGTTCTTCAGGGGGCAATCAGCCCCAGCATTTT	CASSSSGGNQPQHF
13	TRBV6-5	TRBJ1-1	NA	NA	TGTGCCAGCAGAAACGCGGGTGTGGGTGAAGCTTTCTTT	CASRNAGVGEAFF
14	TRBV18	TRBJ1-4	NA	NA	TGTGCCAGCTCATCCGGGACGGGAAATGAAAAACTGTTTTTT	CASSSGTGNEKLFF
14	TRBV5-1	TRBJ2-7	once	TRBD2	TGCGCCAGCAGCTTTGCTAGCGGAGTTTACGAGCAGTACTTC	CASSFASGVYEQYF
16	TRBV28	TRBJ2-1	once	TRBD2	TGTGCCAGCATGAATCCCCTGGCGGGAGATTTAAATGAGCAGTTCTTC	CASMNPLAGDLNEQFF
15	TRBV9	TRBJ2-5	NA	TRBD2	TGTGCCAGCCGCCCTGGAGCGGGGGTCCAAGAGACCCAGTACTTC	CASRPGAGVQETQYF
14	TRBV7-2	TRBJ2-4	NA	NA	TGTGCCAGCAGCGCAACGGTAGCCAAAAACATTCAGTACTTC	CASSATVAKNIQYF
13	TRBV18	TRBJ1-2	NA	NA	TGTGCCAGCTCACCAATAACAGTAAATGGCTACACCTTC	CASSPITVNGYTF
16	TRBV7-2	TRBJ2-7	NA	TRBD2	TGTGCCAGCAGCCTGGGGACTAGCGGGAGTGGGGGGGAGCAGTACTTC	CASSLGTSGSGGEQYF
16	TRBV6-5	TRBJ2-5	NA	NA	TGTGCCAGCAGTTACTCTTCTGGAGGGGGCCAAGAGACCCAGTACTTC	CASSYSSGGGQETQYF
11	TRBV20-1	TRBJ2-1	NA	NA	TGCAGTGCTAGCATAGCAGCCGAGCAGTTCTTC	CSASIAAEQFF
12	TRBV6-6	TRBJ2-7	NA	NA	TGTGCCAGCCGTAAGTCTTGGTACGAGCAGTACTTC	CASRKSWYEQYF
15	TRBV7-2	TRBJ2-2	NA	TRBD2	TGTGCCAGCAGCTTTCTAGCGGGAGTGCCCGGGGAGCTGTTTTTT	CASSFLAGVPGELFF
15	TRBV5-1	TRBJ1-1	NA	TRBD1	TGCGCCAGCAGCGATAGGACAGGGTTCGGCACTGAAGCTTTCTTT	CASSDRTGFGTEAFF
16	TRBV5-4	TRBJ1-3	NA	NA	TGTGCCAGCAGCTTGGACGGGTACACCTCTGGAAACACCATATATTTT	CASSLDGYTSGNTIYF
13	TRBV28	TRBJ2-5	NA	TRBD1	TGTGCCAGCTTGGACAGGGGTAGGCAGACCCAGTACTTC	CASLDRGRQTQYF
14	TRBV18	TRBJ2-1	NA	TRBD1	TGTGCCAGCTCACCCGACAGGGTACACAATGAGCAGTTCTTC	CASSPDRVHNEQFF
15	TRBV14	TRBJ2-1	NA	TRBD2	TGTGCCAGCAGCCTGGGACTAGCTACCTACAATGAGCAGTTCTTC	CASSLGLATYNEQFF
15	TRBV11-3	TRBJ2-1	NA	NA	TGTGCCAGCAGCCTTACTCGCGGCTCCTACAATGAGCAGTTCTTC	CASSLTRGSYNEQFF
14	TRBV18	TRBJ2-3	NA	NA	TGTGCCAGCTCACCCGTTGCTAGCACAGATACGCAGTATTTT	CASSPVASTDTQYF
16	TRBV5-1	TRBJ2-3	NA	TRBD1	TGCGCCAGCAGCTCTCAACCGGGACAGGGGGGAGATACGCAGTATTTT	CASSSQPGQGGDTQYF
13	TRBV10-3	TRBJ2-3	NA	TRBD2	TGTGCCTCTGGACTAGCGGGCACAGATACGCAGTATTTT	CASGLAGTDTQYF
14	TRBV29-1	TRBJ2-1	NA	NA	TGCAGCGTTGAGGACAGCCTTACCTACAATGAGCAGTTCTTC	CSVEDSLTYNEQFF
14	TRBV11-2	TRBJ2-1	NA	TRBD2	TGTGCCAGCAGCTCCCTCCGGACTAGTGGTGAGCAGTTCTTC	CASSSLRTSGEQFF
15	TRBV5-1	TRBJ1-4	NA	NA	TGCGCCAGCAGCTCCCGGACAGACCGACAAGAAAAACTGTTTTTT	CASSSRTDRQEKLFF
14	TRBV28	TRBJ1-2	NA	NA	TGTGCCAGCAGTTTCCAGGGTGAGAACTATGGCTACACCTTC	CASSFQGENYGYTF
15	TRBV28	TRBJ1-1	NA	NA	TGTGCCAGCAGTTTATTTGGAGGATGGGACACTGAAGCTTTCTTT	CASSLFGGWDTEAFF
14	TRBV7-3	TRBJ2-7	NA	NA	TGTGCCAGCAGCCTGGGACCCTCCTCCTACGAGCAGTACTTC	CASSLGPSSYEQYF